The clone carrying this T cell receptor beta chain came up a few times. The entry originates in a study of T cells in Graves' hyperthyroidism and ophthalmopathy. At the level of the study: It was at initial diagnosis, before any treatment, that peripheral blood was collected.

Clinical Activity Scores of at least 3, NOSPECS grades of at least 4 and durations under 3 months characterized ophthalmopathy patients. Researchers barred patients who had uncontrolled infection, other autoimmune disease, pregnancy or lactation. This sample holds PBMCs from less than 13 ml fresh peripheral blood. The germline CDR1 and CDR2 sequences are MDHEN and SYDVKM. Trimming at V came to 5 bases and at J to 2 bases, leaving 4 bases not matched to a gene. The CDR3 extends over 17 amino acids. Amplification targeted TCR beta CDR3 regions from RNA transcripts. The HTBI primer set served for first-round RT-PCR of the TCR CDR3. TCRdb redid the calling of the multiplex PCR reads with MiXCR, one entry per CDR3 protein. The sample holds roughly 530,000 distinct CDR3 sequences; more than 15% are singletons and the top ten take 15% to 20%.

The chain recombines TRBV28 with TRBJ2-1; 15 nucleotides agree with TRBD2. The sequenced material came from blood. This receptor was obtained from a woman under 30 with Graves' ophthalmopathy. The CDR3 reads CASSIGLAGGPYNEQFF. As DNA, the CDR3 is TGTGCCAGCAGTATAGGACTAGCGGGGGGGCCCTACAATGAGCAGTTCTTC.